This T cell receptor beta chain was captured by sequencing in a study of CD8 T cells in Susac syndrome. Trimming left V 3 bases short and J 1 base short, with 3 bases between. The CDR3 spans 13 residues. Reverse transcription of roughly 0.5 to 1 ug RNA was performed with random hexamers. An immunoSEQ multiplex PCR generated amplified TCR beta CDR3 products spanning 54 Vbeta and 13 Jbeta. A single record per CDR3 protein comes from TCRdb applying MiXCR to the immunoSEQ multiplex PCR reads. The top ten hold over 0.08% of the sample, which has approximately 160,000 distinct CDR3 sequences, 80% to 95% seen once.

The sequencing sample was made of CD4+ T cells from PBMCs. This sequence originates from a human donor with multiple sclerosis. The chain carries TRBV12-3 or TRBV12-4 and TRBJ2-2; D ambiguous. In DNA form, the CDR3 reads TGTGCCAGCAGTTTGATGAACACCGGGGAGCTGTTTTTT. Protein sequence: CASSLMNTGELFF.